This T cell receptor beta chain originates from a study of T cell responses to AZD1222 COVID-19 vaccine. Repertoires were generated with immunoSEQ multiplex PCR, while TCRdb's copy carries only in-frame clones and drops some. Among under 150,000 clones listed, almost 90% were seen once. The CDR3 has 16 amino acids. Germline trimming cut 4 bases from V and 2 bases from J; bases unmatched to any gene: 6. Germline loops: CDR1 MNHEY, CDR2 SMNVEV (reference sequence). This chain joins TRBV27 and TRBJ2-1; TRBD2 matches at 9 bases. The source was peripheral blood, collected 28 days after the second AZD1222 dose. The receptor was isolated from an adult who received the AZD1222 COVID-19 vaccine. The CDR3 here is CASSSIAGVTYNEQFF. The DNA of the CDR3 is TGTGCCAGCAGTTCCATAGCGGGAGTCACCTACAATGAGCAGTTCTTC.